The 2 T cell receptor beta chains presented below share a single source sample, sequenced in a study of regulatory T cells in long-lasting Graves disease. Combining iRepertoire HTBI primers with Arm-PCR of CDR3 regions, the authors built TCR beta libraries. TCRdb reprocessed the multiplex PCR reads via MiXCR and lists one record per CDR3 protein. The table records about 540,000 distinct CDR3 sequences, about 13% of them present only once. The time point denotes: newly diagnosed GD, antithyroid drugs for less than 3 months. PBMCs provided the RNA from which the TCR library was made. The same specimen was also included in a second study, on T cells in Graves' hyperthyroidism and ophthalmopathy.

The sequencing used peripheral blood mononuclear cells (PBMCs), collected at new diagnosis, from a patient treated with antithyroid drugs. The receptors here all came from a man between 25 and 39 years old with Graves disease.

For this clonotype: This probably arose from a read error, given a far larger clone one base away. Because it lacks the conserved phenylalanine or tryptophan at the end, this CDR3 is likely a read error. J is TRBJ2-2 and V is TRBV6-2 or TRBV6-3; TRBD1 aligns across 8 bases. Trimming removed 2 bases from V and 0 bases from J; junction bases left unmatched: 14. This CDR3 spans 20 amino acids. In germline, CDR1 is MNHEY, CDR2 SVGEGT. The DNA of the CDR3 is TGTGCCAGCAGTTACCGAATGGTTGTCAGGGGGCCTTCGAACACCGGGGAGCTGTTTTCT. This sequence encodes CASSYRMVVRGPSNTGELFS.

This clonotype occurred a few times. The chain recombines TRBV19 with TRBJ2-1, with D unresolved. Per the germline V gene, CDR1 is LNHDA and CDR2 is SQIVND (reference sequence). CDR3 length: 14 amino acids. Trimming removed 3 bases at V and 4 bases at J, with 10 bases between. CDR3 coding DNA: TGTGCCAGTAGTATGAGAGTATCTTACAATGAGCAGTTCTTC. Its protein product is CASSMRVSYNEQFF.